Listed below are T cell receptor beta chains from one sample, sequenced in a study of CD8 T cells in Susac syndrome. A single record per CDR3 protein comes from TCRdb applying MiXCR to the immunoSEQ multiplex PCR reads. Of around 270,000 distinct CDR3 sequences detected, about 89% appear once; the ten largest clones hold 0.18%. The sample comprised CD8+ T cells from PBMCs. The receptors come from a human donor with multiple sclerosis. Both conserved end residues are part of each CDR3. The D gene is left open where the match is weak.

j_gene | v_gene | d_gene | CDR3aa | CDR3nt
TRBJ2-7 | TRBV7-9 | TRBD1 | CASGTGLYSYEQYF | TGTGCCAGCGGGACAGGGCTTTACTCCTACGAGCAGTACTTC
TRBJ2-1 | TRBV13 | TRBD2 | CASSLGPPRGGYNEQFF | TGTGCCAGCAGCTTAGGACCCCCGCGGGGGGGATACAATGAGCAGTTCTTC
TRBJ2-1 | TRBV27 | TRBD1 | CASGIGQGNNEQFF | TGTGCCAGCGGAATCGGACAGGGAAACAATGAGCAGTTCTTC
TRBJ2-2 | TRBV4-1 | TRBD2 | CASSQEQRETGELFF | TGCGCCAGCAGCCAAGAACAGCGGGAGACCGGGGAGCTGTTTTTT
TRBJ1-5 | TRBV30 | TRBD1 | CAWSVGQGNQPQHF | TGTGCCTGGAGTGTTGGACAGGGCAATCAGCCCCAGCATTTT
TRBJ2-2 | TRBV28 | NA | CASSLVRVTGELFF | TGTGCCAGCAGTTTGGTGAGGGTGACCGGAGAGCTGTTTTTT
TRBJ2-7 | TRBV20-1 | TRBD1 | CSAEGTGTTYEQYF | TGCAGTGCTGAGGGGACAGGGACCACCTACGAGCAGTACTTC
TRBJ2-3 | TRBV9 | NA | CASSAARGYPSDTQYF | TGTGCCAGCAGCGCCGCCCGAGGGTATCCCTCAGATACGCAGTATTTT
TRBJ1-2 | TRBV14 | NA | CASSQLKTGVYGYTF | TGTGCCAGCAGCCAACTTAAAACAGGAGTCTATGGCTACACCTTC
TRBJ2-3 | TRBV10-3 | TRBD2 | CAISVAGEGADTQYF | TGTGCCATCAGTGTGGCGGGGGAGGGAGCAGATACGCAGTATTTT
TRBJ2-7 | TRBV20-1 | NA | CSATPVSYEQYF | TGCAGTGCGACCCCAGTCTCCTACGAGCAGTACTTC
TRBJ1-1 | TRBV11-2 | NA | CASSFEGGRLRGTEAFF | TGTGCCAGCAGCTTTGAAGGTGGGAGGCTGCGGGGCACTGAAGCTTTCTTT
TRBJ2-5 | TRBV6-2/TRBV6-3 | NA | CASSAPLAAETQYF | TGTGCCAGCAGTGCCCCACTAGCCGCCGAGACCCAGTACTTC
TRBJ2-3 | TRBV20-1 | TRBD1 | CSARDSQLSTDTQYF | TGCAGTGCACGGGACAGCCAACTATCCACAGATACGCAGTATTTT
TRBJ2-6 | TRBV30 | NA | CAWSRSVSGANVLTF | TGTGCCTGGAGCCGGTCCGTCTCTGGGGCCAACGTCCTGACTTTC
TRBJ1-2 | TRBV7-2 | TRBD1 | CASSPGTGKNYGYTF | TGTGCCAGCAGCCCGGGGACAGGGAAAAACTATGGCTACACCTTC
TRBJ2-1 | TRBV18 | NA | CASSPWASISGDNEQFF | TGTGCCAGCTCACCCTGGGCCTCCATCAGCGGAGACAATGAGCAGTTCTTC
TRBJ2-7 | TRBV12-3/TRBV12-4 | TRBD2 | CASSNSGLAVTYEQYF | TGTGCCAGCAGTAACTCCGGACTAGCGGTTACCTACGAGCAGTACTTC
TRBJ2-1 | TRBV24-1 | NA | CATSDSVQVGEQFF | TGTGCCACCAGTGATTCTGTACAGGTGGGTGAGCAGTTCTTC
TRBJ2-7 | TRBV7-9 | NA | CASSLVQVPPSYEQYF | TGTGCCAGCAGCTTAGTTCAGGTTCCCCCCTCCTACGAGCAGTACTTC
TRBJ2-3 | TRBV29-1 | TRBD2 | CSVVLAGGGDTQYF | TGCAGCGTCGTTCTAGCGGGAGGAGGAGATACGCAGTATTTT
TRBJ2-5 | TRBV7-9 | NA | CASSLNNQETQYF | TGTGCCAGCAGCTTAAACAACCAAGAGACCCAGTACTTC
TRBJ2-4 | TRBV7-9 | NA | CASSTSFRGPKNIQYF | TGTGCCAGCAGCACTTCCTTCAGGGGTCCTAAAAACATTCAGTACTTC
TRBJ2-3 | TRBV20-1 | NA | CSAPNPTRVTDTQYF | TGCAGTGCTCCTAACCCTACGAGGGTCACAGATACGCAGTATTTT